Shown below are 7 T cell receptor beta chains from a single sample sequenced in a study of CD8 T cells in Susac syndrome. It was with random hexamers that roughly 0.45 to 1 ug RNA was reverse transcribed. TCRdb ran MiXCR on the immunoSEQ multiplex PCR reads and lists one entry per CDR3 protein. The sample holds 180,000 or so distinct CDR3 sequences, around 95% seen once. Sequencing was carried out using CD4+ T cells from PBMCs. Receptors originate from a human donor with multiple sclerosis.

The chain combines TRBV7-2 with TRBJ2-1; 7 bases line up with TRBD2. J was trimmed by 6 bases and V by 5 bases; bases with no gene match: 7. The length of the CDR3 is 14 residues. The germline gives CDR1 SGHTA, CDR2 FQGNSA. DNA of the CDR3: TGTGCCAGCAGCCCGGACGGGGGGACCAATGAGCAGTTCTTC. Its protein product is CASSPDGGTNEQFF.

CDR3: CSVGGNEQFF. The CDR3 DNA reads as TGCAGCGTTGGGGGGAATGAGCAGTTCTTC. The chain is built from TRBV29-1 and TRBJ2-1; D is tentatively TRBD1 or TRBD2 (5 bases each). The germline CDR1 and CDR2 sequences are SQVTM and ANQGSEA. This CDR3 spans 10 amino acids. Trimming stripped 4 bases from V and 7 bases from J, with 5 bases between.

The V gene is TRBV14, the J gene TRBJ1-4; 11 bases are shared with TRBD1. With V trimmed by 5 bases and J by 7 bases, 12 bases remained unmatched. There are 17 residues in the CDR3. The germline gives CDR1 SGHDN, CDR2 FVKESK. CDR3 bases: TGTGCCAGCAGCGGAGGACAGGGGGCCGTGTTTGGTGAAAAACTGTTTTTT. The encoded protein is CASSGGQGAVFGEKLFF.

The chain carries TRBV20-1 and TRBJ1-2; D uncertain. CDR1 is DFQATT and CDR2 is SNEGSKA in the germline V gene (reference sequence). CDR3 size: 13 residues. The chain's CDR3 is CSAAYGSAYGYTF. Here the CDR3 DNA reads TGCAGCGCCGCGTACGGGTCAGCTTATGGCTACACCTTC.

The gene calls are TRBV6-5 and TRBJ2-1; tentatively, D is TRBD1 (5 bases). The CDR3 runs to 12 residues. With 5 bases removed from V and 4 bases from J, the gap between germline ends came to 6 bases. Germline V gene data show CDR1 as MNHEY and CDR2 as SVGAGI. CDR3 sequence (DNA): TGTGCCAGCAGTAACAGGTACAATGAGCAGTTCTTC. The encoded protein is CASSNRYNEQFF.

This sequence joins TRBV24-1 and TRBJ2-1, with 9 bases that match TRBD1. V lost 3 bases and J lost 2; bases outside the gene matches: 10. The CDR3 spans 18 residues. Germline V gene lookup returns CDR1 KGHDR and CDR2 SFDVKD. In DNA, the CDR3 is TGTGCCACCAGTGATACCACGGGACAGGGTTCCACCTACAATGAGCAGTTCTTC. This encodes CATSDTTGQGSTYNEQFF.

V and J are TRBV18 and TRBJ2-7; D may correspond to TRBD1 or TRBD2 (5 bases each). Germline CDR1 and CDR2: KGHSH and LQKENI. This CDR3 has 13 amino acids. Trimming removed 6 bases from V and 3 bases from J, with 12 bases in between. The CDR3 spells CASSPGPNYEQYF. CDR3 nucleotides: TGTGCCAGCTCCCCGGGACCCAACTACGAGCAGTACTTC.